A selection of T cell receptor beta chains follows, all from one sample in a study of OX40 agonist ivuxolimab in advanced cancers. Measured with immunoSEQ multiplex PCR; TCRdb has only the in-frame clones, and not every one. The sample includes some 100,000 clones, approximately 90% of them seen just once. Source: CD4+ or CD8+ T cells sorted from blood, taken in a trial of the OX40 agonist ivuxolimab. These receptors were taken from an adult with an advanced solid tumor such as melanoma, head and neck, liver or kidney cancer. CDR3s include the opening cysteine and the closing phenylalanine or tryptophan. Each record gives: V gene, clone size, D gene, J gene, CDR3 length, CDR3 DNA, CDR3 protein. A D gene is named only where the DNA matches it firmly. Rows may omit the clone size; those that give it use once, few, many or a size class.

TRBV27	.	TRBD1	TRBJ2-1	17	TGTGCCAGCAGACGAACCCTGGACAGGAGCTCCTACAATGAGCAGTTCTTC	CASRRTLDRSSYNEQFF
TRBV27	.	.	TRBJ2-3	15	TGTGCCAGCAGTCCACCTAGCGCGCCTACAGATACGCAGTATTTT	CASSPPSAPTDTQYF
TRBV19	.	TRBD1	TRBJ1-3	15	TGTGCCAGTGGACGACAGGGGGCGCCTGGAAACACCATATATTTT	CASGRQGAPGNTIYF
TRBV19	few	.	TRBJ2-1	15	TGTGCCAGTAGTATAATAGGGCAGGGAAGCGATGAGCAGTTCTTC	CASSIIGQGSDEQFF
TRBV11-2	.	.	TRBJ1-3	16	TGTGCCAGCAGCTACCAGTTGGGGAACTCTGGAAACACCATATATTTT	CASSYQLGNSGNTIYF
TRBV11-3	once	TRBD2	TRBJ2-3	18	TGTGCCAGCAGCTTAGGCCCTACTAGCGGAGGGAGCACAGATACGCAGTATTTT	CASSLGPTSGGSTDTQYF
TRBV10-3	.	.	TRBJ2-7	14	TGTGCCATCGAGGCCGGACCGGCTTCCTACGAGCAGTACTTC	CAIEAGPASYEQYF
TRBV6-5	.	.	TRBJ1-4	15	TGTGCCAGCAGTTACTCGAGGGGCTTCAGTGAAAAATTGTTTTTT	CASSYSRGFSEKLFF
TRBV4-3	.	.	TRBJ1-2	15	TGCGCCAGCAGCCGGCGGACGGAAGCTAACTATGGCTACACCTTC	CASSRRTEANYGYTF
TRBV5-4	.	.	TRBJ1-2	13	TGTGCCAGCAGCGCTCCAGTGTACTATGGCTACACCTTC	CASSAPVYYGYTF
TRBV30	.	.	TRBJ2-5	13	TGTGGATCCGGAGGGCCATCAGGGGAGACCCAGTACTTC	CGSGGPSGETQYF
TRBV30	.	.	TRBJ2-2	13	TGTGCCTGGAGAAACGGGAACACCGGGGAGCTGTTTTTT	CAWRNGNTGELFF
TRBV5-1	.	TRBD2	TRBJ2-7	14	TGCGCCAGCTCCCCCCGGACTAGCTCCAACGAGCAGTACTTC	CASSPRTSSNEQYF
TRBV19	.	.	TRBJ1-4	14	TGTGCCAGTAGCACAGGGTTGACTAATGAAAAACTGTTTTTT	CASSTGLTNEKLFF
TRBV2	.	.	TRBJ2-3	14	TGTGCCAGCAGTGTCGAGGGAAGGACAGATACGCAGTATTTT	CASSVEGRTDTQYF
TRBV29-1	once	.	TRBJ1-2	13	TGCAGCGTTACGGCAGGCGACGACTATGGCTACACCTTC	CSVTAGDDYGYTF
TRBV11-3	.	.	TRBJ1-1	15	TGTGCCAGCAGCTTATGGGGCGGGATGAACACTGAAGCTTTCTTT	CASSLWGGMNTEAFF
TRBV7-2	once	.	TRBJ1-2	14	TGTGCCAGCAGCAACGATGCGCGGGCCTTCGGCTACACCTTC	CASSNDARAFGYTF
TRBV7-7	once	.	TRBJ1-3	13	TGTGCTAGCAGCTCCCCGCCAGGAAACACCATATATTTT	CASSSPPGNTIYF
TRBV5-3	.	TRBD1	TRBJ2-2	15	TGTGCCAGAAGCCGCCACCGGACAGGGTCCGGGGAGCTGTTTTTT	CARSRHRTGSGELFF
TRBV30	.	.	TRBJ1-3	16	TGTGCCTGGAGTGTACGGTCGGCGAGCTCTGGAAACACCATATATTTT	CAWSVRSASSGNTIYF
TRBV7-9	.	.	TRBJ1-2	14	TGTGCCAGCAGCTTAGGGCTACTTAACTATGGCTACACCTTC	CASSLGLLNYGYTF
TRBV19	once	.	TRBJ2-5	15	TGTGCCAGTAGTATCTTCGCGGGAATAGGAGAGACCCAGTACTTC	CASSIFAGIGETQYF
TRBV30	.	TRBD2	TRBJ2-1	15	TGTGCCAGCCGAATAGCGGGAGCGAACTACAATGAGCAGTTCTTC	CASRIAGANYNEQFF
TRBV2	.	.	TRBJ2-7	12	TGTGCCAGCATGCCGGGAAGCCCCCAGCAGTACTTC	CASMPGSPQQYF
TRBV18	.	.	TRBJ2-1	13	TGTGCCAGCTCACCACCGACTAGTCCTGAGCAGTTCTTC	CASSPPTSPEQFF
TRBV29-1	.	.	TRBJ2-1	13	TGCAGCGTTGAAGATCAAGCACTTGGTGGGCAGTTCTTC	CSVEDQALGGQFF
TRBV9	.	TRBD2	TRBJ2-1	17	TGTGCCAGCAGCGCTCGACTAGCGGGAGACCCAGCGAATGAGCAGTTCTTC	CASSARLAGDPANEQFF
TRBV6-5	.	TRBD1	TRBJ1-2	14	TGTGCCAGCAAGACAGCCGGGACAGTCTATGGCTACACCTTC	CASKTAGTVYGYTF
TRBV19	.	.	TRBJ1-1	18	TGTGCCAGTAGTATAGGTCTTCGGACACCCAGCGGGGTCCCTGAAGCTTTCTTT	CASSIGLRTPSGVPEAFF
TRBV19	once	.	TRBJ2-3	11	TGTGCCAGTAAAGGGACGGATACGCAGTATTTT	CASKGTDTQYF
TRBV5-1	.	TRBD2	TRBJ2-2	16	TGCGCCAGCAGCTTGGCCGGGGGGATAGGCACCGGGGAGCTGTTTTTT	CASSLAGGIGTGELFF
TRBV5-1	.	TRBD2	TRBJ2-3	16	TGCGCCAGCAGTAACGGACTAGCGAGATTCACAGATACGCAGTATTTT	CASSNGLARFTDTQYF
TRBV11-2	few	.	TRBJ1-2	13	TGTGCCAGCAGCTTAGGTACTGTCTCCGGCTACACCTTC	CASSLGTVSGYTF
TRBV10-3	.	.	TRBJ1-1	15	TGTGCCATCAGCGGCGGCTTGGAGATGAACACTGAAGCTTTCTTT	CAISGGLEMNTEAFF
TRBV7-9	.	.	TRBJ2-5	12	TGTGCCAGCTCTCAGGGCGGAGAGACCCAGTACTTC	CASSQGGETQYF
TRBV5-6	.	TRBD2	TRBJ2-1	16	TGTGCCAGCAGCTTGGACACCGGGGTAGCGGGTCGGGAGCAGTTCTTC	CASSLDTGVAGREQFF
TRBV5-1	.	.	TRBJ2-7	13	TGCGCCAGCAGCAGTGTCCGATCCTACGAGCAGTACTTC	CASSSVRSYEQYF
TRBV9	.	TRBD1	TRBJ2-5	14	TGTGCCAGCAGCCGGACAGGGATGAAAGAGACCCAGTACTTC	CASSRTGMKETQYF